One sample yielded the 2 T cell receptor beta chains listed below, sequenced in a study of response to subunit inactivated influenza vaccine. TCRdb re-analysed the RT-PCR reads in MiXCR, keeping a single row per CDR3 protein. Here the sample spans 500,000 to 550,000 distinct CDR3 sequences, under 8.5% being singletons. This specimen was PBMCs from blood, taken around 25 months after vaccination. The receptors shown here come from a man aged 50-75 years who received an inactivated influenza vaccine.

The table lists this clonotype with a few counts. The CDR3 DNA is TGCGCCAGCAGTGATTTGAGGTTCGCGGGACAGCTTAATTCACCCCTCCACTTT. Its translation is CASSDLRFAGQLNSPLHF. The chain uses TRBV10-2 and TRBJ1-6, with 7 bases aligning to TRBD1. Germline V gives CDR1 WSHSY, CDR2 SAAADI. This CDR3 contains 18 residues. After removal of 3 bases from V and 6 bases from J, the junction contained 14 bases not matched to a gene.

The chain links TRBV5-1 to TRBJ2-2; weak D call: TRBD1 (5 bases). V was cut by 1 base and J by 2 bases, with 9 bases left in between. This CDR3 comprises 15 residues. CDR1 SGHRS and CDR2 YFSETQ come from the germline V gene. The CDR3 loop reads CASSLSGKNTGELFF. In nucleotides, the CDR3 is TGCGCCAGCAGCTTGTCAGGGAAAAACACCGGGGAGCTGTTTTTT.